The subject of this entry is one T cell receptor (beta chain). Its antigen is unidentified. These data belong to a study of T cells expressing NK-cell markers. Study-wide context: The authors derived TCR beta repertoires from sorted CD3+CD56+NKG2C+, CD3+CD56+NKG2C- and CD3+CD56-NKG2C+ T cells. Seven of the eight sequenced donors were HCMV-seropositive; one was seronegative.

Study results and caveats: A few donors' CD3+CD56-NKG2C+ cells were dominated by the same clonotypes. CD8+ T cells in over five donors included dominant NKG2C+ clonotypes at roughly 1.0-7.0%.

TCRdb re-analyzed the 5' RACE reads; it lists each CDR3 protein once, without DNA. This table holds about 450,000 distinct CDR3 sequences. The CDR3 is 12 amino acids. Germline-derived CDR1 and CDR2 are ENHRY and SYGVKD. This sequence originates from a woman aged 18 to 75 in good health. The sequenced sample was blood T cells: a sorted CD56 or NKG2C T cell subset, CD4+ or CD8+ T cells, or bulk PBMC T cells (not recorded which). This chain joins TRBV10-3 and TRBJ2-5; with no DNA, the TCRdb D assignment of TRBD1 cannot be verified. This CDR3 is CAISGGKETQYF.